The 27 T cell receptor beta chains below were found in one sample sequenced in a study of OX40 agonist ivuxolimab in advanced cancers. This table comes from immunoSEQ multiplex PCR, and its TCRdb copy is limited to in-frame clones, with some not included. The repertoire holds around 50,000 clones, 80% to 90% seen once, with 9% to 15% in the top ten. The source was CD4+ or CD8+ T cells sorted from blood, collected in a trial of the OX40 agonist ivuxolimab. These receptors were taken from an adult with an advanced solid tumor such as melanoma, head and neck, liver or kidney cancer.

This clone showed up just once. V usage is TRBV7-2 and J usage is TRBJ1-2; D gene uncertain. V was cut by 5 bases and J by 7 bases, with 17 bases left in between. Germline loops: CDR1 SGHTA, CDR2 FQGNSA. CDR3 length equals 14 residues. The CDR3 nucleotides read TGTGCCAGCAGCCCTGGGTTGAGGGATTCTGGCTACACCTTC. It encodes CASSPGLRDSGYTF. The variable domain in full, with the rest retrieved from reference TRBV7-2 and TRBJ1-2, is GAGVSQSPSNKVTEKGKDVELRCDPISGHTALYWYRQSLGQGLEFLIYFQGNSAPDKSGLPSDRFSAERTGGSVSTLTIQRTQQEDSAVYLCASSPGLRDSGYTFGSGTRLTVV.

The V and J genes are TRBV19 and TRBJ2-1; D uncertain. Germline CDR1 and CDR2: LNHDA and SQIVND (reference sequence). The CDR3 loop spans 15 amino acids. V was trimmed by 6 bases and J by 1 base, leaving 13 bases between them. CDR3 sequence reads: CASSPEIRSYNEQFF. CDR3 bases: TGTGCCAGTAGCCCCGAGATAAGATCCTACAATGAGCAGTTCTTC.

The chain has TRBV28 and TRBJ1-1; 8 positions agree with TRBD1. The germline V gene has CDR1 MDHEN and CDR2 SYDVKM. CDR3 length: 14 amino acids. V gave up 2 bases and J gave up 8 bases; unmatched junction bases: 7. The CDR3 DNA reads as TGTGCCAGCAGTTTAAGGACAGGGCTCATCGAAGCTTTCTTT. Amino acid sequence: CASSLRTGLIEAFF.

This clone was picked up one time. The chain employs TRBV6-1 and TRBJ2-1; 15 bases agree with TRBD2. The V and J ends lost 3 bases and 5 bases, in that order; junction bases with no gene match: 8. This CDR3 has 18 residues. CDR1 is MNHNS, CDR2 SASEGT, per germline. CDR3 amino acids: CASSDPGTSGRIDNEQFF. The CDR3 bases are TGTGCCAGCAGTGACCCCGGGACTAGCGGGAGGATTGACAATGAGCAGTTCTTC.

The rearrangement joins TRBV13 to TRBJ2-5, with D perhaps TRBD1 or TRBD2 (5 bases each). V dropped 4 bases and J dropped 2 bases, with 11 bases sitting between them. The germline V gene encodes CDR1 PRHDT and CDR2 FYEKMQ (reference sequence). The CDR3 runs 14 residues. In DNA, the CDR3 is TGTGCCAGCAGCTCCAGAGGGGAGCAAGAGACCCAGTACTTC. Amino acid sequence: CASSSRGEQETQYF.

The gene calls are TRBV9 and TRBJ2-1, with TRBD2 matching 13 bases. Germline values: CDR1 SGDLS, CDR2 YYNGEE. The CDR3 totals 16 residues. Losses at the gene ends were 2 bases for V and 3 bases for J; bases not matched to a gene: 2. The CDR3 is CASSVTSGGNYNEQFF. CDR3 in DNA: TGTGCCAGCAGCGTGACTAGCGGGGGGAACTACAATGAGCAGTTCTTC.

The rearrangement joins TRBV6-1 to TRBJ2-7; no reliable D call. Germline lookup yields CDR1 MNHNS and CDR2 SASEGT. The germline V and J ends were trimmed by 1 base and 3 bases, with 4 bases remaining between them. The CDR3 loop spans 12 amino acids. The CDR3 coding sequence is TGTGCCAGCAGTGAAGAGAGCTACGAGCAGTACTTC. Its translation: CASSEESYEQYF.

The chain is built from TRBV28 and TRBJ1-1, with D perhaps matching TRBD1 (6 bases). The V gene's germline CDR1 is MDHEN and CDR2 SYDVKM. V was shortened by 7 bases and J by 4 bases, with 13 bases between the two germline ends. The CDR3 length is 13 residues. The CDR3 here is CASTQGISTEAFF. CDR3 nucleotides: TGTGCCAGCACCCAGGGGATTTCCACTGAAGCTTTCTTT.

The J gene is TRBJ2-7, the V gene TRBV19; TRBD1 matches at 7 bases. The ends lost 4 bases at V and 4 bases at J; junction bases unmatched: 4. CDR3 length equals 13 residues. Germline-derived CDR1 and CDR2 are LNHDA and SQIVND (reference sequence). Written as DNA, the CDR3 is TGTGCCAGTAGTACGGGACAGCCGTACGAGCAGTACTTC. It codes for CASSTGQPYEQYF.

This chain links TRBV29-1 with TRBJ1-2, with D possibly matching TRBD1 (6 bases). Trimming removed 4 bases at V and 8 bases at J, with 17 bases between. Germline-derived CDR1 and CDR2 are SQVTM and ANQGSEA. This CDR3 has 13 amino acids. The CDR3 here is CSVGGAGMSGYTF. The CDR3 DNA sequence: TGCAGCGTTGGGGGGGCTGGCATGAGCGGCTACACCTTC. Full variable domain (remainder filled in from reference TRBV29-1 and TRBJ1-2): SAVISQKPSRDICQRGTSLTIQCQVDSQVTMMFWYRQQPGQSLTLIATANQGSEATYESGFVIDKFPISRPNLTFSTLTVSNMSPEDSSIYLCSVGGAGMSGYTFGSGTRLTVV.

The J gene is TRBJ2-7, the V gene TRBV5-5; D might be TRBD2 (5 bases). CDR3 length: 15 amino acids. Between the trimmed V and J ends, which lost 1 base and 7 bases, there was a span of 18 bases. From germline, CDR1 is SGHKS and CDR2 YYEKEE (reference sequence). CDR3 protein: CASSLSQGSSGEQYF. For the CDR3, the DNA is TGTGCCAGCAGCTTGAGCCAAGGGTCATCGGGGGAGCAGTACTTC. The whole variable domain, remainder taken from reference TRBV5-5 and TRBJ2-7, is DAGVTQSPTHLIKTRGQQVTLRCSPISGHKSVSWYQQVLGQGPQFIFQYYEKEERGRGNFPDRFSARQFPNYSSELNVNALLLGDSALYLCASSLSQGSSGEQYFGPGTRLTVT.

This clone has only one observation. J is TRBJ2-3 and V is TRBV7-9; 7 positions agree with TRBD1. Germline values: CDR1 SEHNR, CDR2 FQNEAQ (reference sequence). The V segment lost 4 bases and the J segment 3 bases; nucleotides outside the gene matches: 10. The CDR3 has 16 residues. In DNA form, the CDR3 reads TGTGCCAGCAGCTGGGGCGAGGGACAGACGACAGATACGCAGTATTTT. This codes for CASSWGEGQTTDTQYF.

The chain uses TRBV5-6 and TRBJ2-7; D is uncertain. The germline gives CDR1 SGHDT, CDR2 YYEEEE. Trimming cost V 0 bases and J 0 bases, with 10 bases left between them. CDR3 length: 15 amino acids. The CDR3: CASSLVAASSYEQYV. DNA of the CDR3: TGTGCCAGCAGCTTGGTGGCGGCTAGCTCCTACGAGCAGTACGTC.

CDR3 amino acids: CASSLSAGELFF. The DNA for the CDR3 is TGTGCCAGCAGCTTGAGCGCCGGGGAGCTGTTTTTT. The rearrangement joins TRBV7-9 to TRBJ2-2; D not certain. Germline CDR1 is SEHNR and CDR2 is FQNEAQ (reference sequence). The CDR3 covers 12 residues. Trimming removed 3 bases at V and 6 bases at J, with 5 bases between.

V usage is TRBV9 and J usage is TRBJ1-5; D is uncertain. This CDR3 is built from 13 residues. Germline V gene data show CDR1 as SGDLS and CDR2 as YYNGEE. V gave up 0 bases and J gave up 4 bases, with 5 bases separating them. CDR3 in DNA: TGTGCCAGCAGCGTAGGATCAAATCAGCCCCAGCATTTT. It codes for CASSVGSNQPQHF.

The CDR3 DNA reads TGTGCCAGCAGTTCGGGACAGGGAAACACAGATACGCAGTATTTT. It yields the protein CASSSGQGNTDTQYF. The V and J genes are TRBV7-9 and TRBJ2-3, with 9 bases lining up with TRBD1. The V gene end was trimmed by 6 bases and the J gene end by 2 bases; junction bases not matched to a gene: 6. CDR3 size: 15 residues. The germline V gene encodes CDR1 SEHNR and CDR2 FQNEAQ (reference sequence).

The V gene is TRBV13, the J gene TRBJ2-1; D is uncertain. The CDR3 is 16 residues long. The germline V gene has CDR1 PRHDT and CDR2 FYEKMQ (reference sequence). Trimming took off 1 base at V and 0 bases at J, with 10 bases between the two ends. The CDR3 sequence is CASSLVGSSSYNEQFF. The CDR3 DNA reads TGTGCCAGCAGCTTAGTCGGGTCAAGCTCCTACAATGAGCAGTTCTTC. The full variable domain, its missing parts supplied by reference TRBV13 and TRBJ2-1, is AAGVIQSPRHLIKEKRETATLKCYPIPRHDTVYWYQQGPGQDPQFLISFYEKMQSDKGSIPDRFSAQQFSDYHSELNMSSLELGDSALYFCASSLVGSSSYNEQFFGPGTRLTVL.

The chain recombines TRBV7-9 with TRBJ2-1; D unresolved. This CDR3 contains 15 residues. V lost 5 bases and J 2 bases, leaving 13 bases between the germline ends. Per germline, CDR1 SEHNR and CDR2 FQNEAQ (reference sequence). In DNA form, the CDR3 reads TGTGCCAGCAGCCCCCGTGGGGTAGCCTACAATGAGCAGTTCTTC. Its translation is CASSPRGVAYNEQFF. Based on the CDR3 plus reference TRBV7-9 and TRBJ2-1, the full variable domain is DTGVSQNPRHKITKRGQNVTFRCDPISEHNRLYWYRQTLGQGPEFLTYFQNEAQLEKSRLLSDRFSAERPKGSFSTLEIQRTEQGDSAMYLCASSPRGVAYNEQFFGPGTRLTVL.

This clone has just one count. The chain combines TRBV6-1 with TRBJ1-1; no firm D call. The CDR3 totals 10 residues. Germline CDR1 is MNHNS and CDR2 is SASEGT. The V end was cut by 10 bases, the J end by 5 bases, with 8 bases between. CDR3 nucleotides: TGTGCCAACGGGGTTACTGAAGCTTTCTTT. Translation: CANGVTEAFF.

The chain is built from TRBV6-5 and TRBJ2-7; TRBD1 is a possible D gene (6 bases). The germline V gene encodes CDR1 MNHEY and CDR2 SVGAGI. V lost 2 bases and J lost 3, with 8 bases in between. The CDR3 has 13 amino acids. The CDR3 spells CASSYGDNYEQYF. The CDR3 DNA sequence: TGTGCCAGCAGTTACGGGGACAACTACGAGCAGTACTTC.

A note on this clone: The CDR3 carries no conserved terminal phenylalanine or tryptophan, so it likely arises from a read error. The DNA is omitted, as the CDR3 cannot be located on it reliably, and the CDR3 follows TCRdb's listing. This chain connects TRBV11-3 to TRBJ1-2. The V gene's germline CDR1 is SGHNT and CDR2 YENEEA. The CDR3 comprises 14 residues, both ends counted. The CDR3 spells CASSHEVDLGKTYG.

The CDR3 sequence: CASSSPVKEKTDTEAFF. CDR3 DNA sequence: TGTGCCAGCAGCTCCCCCGTGAAAGAAAAAACGGACACTGAAGCTTTCTTT. V usage is TRBV7-9 and J usage is TRBJ1-1; D is uncertain. Trimming removed 4 bases at V and 3 bases at J, with 21 bases between. Germline CDR1 and CDR2: SEHNR and FQNEAQ (reference sequence). The CDR3 totals 17 residues.

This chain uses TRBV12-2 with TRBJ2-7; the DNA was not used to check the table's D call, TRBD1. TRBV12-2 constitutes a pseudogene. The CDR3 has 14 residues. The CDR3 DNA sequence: TGTGCAAGTCGCTTAGCGGGACAAACCTACGAGCAGTACTTC. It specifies CASRLAGQTYEQYF.

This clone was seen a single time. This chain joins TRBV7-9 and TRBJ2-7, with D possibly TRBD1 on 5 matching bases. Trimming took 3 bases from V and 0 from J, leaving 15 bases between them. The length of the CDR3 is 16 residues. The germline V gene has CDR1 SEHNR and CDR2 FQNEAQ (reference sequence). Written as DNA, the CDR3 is TGTGCCAGCAGCTTCCCCGTCGCTGACAGCTCCTACGAGCAGTACTTC. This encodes CASSFPVADSSYEQYF.

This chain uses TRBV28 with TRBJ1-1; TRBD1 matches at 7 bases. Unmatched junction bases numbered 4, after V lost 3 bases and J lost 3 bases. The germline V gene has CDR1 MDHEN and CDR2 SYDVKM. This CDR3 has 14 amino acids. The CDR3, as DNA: TGTGCCAGCAGTTTTCAGGGGGGATACACTGAAGCTTTCTTT. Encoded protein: CASSFQGGYTEAFF.

The CDR3 region has the DNA TGTGCCAGCTCACTCGACTCGGGTCTGAACACTGAAGCTTTCTTT. Residues: CASSLDSGLNTEAFF. The chain recombines TRBV18 with TRBJ1-1; the D is unclear. Germline values: CDR1 KGHSH, CDR2 LQKENI. Between the trimmed V and J ends, which lost 4 bases and 0 bases, there was a span of 12 bases. The length of the CDR3 is 15 residues.

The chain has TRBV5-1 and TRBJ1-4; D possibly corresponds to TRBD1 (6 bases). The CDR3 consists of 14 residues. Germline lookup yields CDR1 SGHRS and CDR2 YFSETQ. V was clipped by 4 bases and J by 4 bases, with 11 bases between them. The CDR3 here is CASSDGTYNEKLFF. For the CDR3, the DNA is TGCGCCAGCAGCGACGGGACATATAATGAAAAACTGTTTTTT.